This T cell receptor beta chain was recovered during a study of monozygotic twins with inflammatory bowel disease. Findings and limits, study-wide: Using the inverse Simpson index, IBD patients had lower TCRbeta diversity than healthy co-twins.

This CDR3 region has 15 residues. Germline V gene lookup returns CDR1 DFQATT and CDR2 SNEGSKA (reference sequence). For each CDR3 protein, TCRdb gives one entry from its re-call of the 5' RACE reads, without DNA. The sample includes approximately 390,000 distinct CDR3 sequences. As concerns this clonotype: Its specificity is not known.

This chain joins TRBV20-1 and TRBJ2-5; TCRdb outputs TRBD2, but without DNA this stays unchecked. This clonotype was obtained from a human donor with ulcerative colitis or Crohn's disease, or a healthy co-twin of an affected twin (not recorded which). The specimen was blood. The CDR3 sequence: CSARGISGIEGTQYF.